Listed below are T cell receptor beta chains from one sample, sequenced in a study of blood T cell repertoires in COVID-19. Generated by immunoSEQ multiplex PCR, the TCRdb table keeps only in-frame clones and is missing some. The table has under 250,000 clones, 86% seen once. Input material: peripheral blood. Receptors originate from a man between 60 and 75 years old with acute or convalescent COVID-19. CDR3s include the opening cysteine and the closing phenylalanine or tryptophan. The D gene is left open where the match is weak. Rows may omit the clone size; those that give it use once, few, many or a size class.

d_call: TRBD1; v_call: TRBV23-1; clone_size: NA; j_call: TRBJ2-7; cdr3_aa: CASSPGTDGEQYF; cdr3_nt: TGCGCCAGCAGTCCCGGGACAGACGGCGAGCAGTACTTC
d_call: TRBD1; v_call: TRBV30; clone_size: few; j_call: TRBJ1-5; cdr3_aa: CAWRETGAGNQPQHF; cdr3_nt: TGTGCCTGGAGAGAAACAGGGGCTGGCAATCAGCCCCAGCATTTT
d_call: NA; v_call: TRBV18; clone_size: NA; j_call: TRBJ1-5; cdr3_aa: CASSSQDSNQPQHF; cdr3_nt: TGTGCCAGCTCCTCGCAGGATAGCAATCAGCCCCAGCATTTT
d_call: TRBD2; v_call: TRBV15; clone_size: NA; j_call: TRBJ2-3; cdr3_aa: CATSRWSAGGPLADTQYF; cdr3_nt: TGTGCCACCAGCAGATGGTCGGCGGGAGGGCCTCTCGCAGATACGCAGTATTTT
d_call: NA; v_call: TRBV28; clone_size: NA; j_call: TRBJ1-4; cdr3_aa: CASSRRGSNEKLFF; cdr3_nt: TGTGCCAGCAGCCGACGGGGGTCTAATGAAAAACTGTTTTTT
d_call: TRBD1; v_call: TRBV9; clone_size: NA; j_call: TRBJ2-5; cdr3_aa: CASSGTGWTQYF; cdr3_nt: TGTGCCAGCAGCGGGACAGGGTGGACCCAGTACTTC
d_call: NA; v_call: TRBV4-3; clone_size: once; j_call: TRBJ2-1; cdr3_aa: CASSEDYRYNEQFF; cdr3_nt: TGCGCCAGCAGCGAGGACTACCGTTACAATGAGCAGTTCTTC
d_call: TRBD1; v_call: TRBV7-9; clone_size: NA; j_call: TRBJ2-1; cdr3_aa: CASSYGQGAGNEQFF; cdr3_nt: TGTGCCAGCAGCTACGGACAGGGGGCCGGGAATGAGCAGTTCTTC
d_call: TRBD2; v_call: TRBV6-2/TRBV6-3; clone_size: NA; j_call: TRBJ2-3; cdr3_aa: CASSKGIAGAGDTQYF; cdr3_nt: TGTGCCAGCAGTAAGGGGATAGCGGGAGCGGGAGATACGCAGTATTTT
d_call: TRBD1; v_call: TRBV28; clone_size: NA; j_call: TRBJ2-7; cdr3_aa: CASSIQGTEQYF; cdr3_nt: TGTGCCAGCAGCATACAGGGGACCGAGCAGTACTTC
d_call: TRBD1; v_call: TRBV11-3; clone_size: NA; j_call: TRBJ1-1; cdr3_aa: CASSPRDRGNTEAFF; cdr3_nt: TGTGCCAGCAGCCCCCGGGACAGGGGGAACACTGAAGCTTTCTTT
d_call: NA; v_call: TRBV4-2; clone_size: NA; j_call: TRBJ2-7; cdr3_aa: CASSRLSGGREQYF; cdr3_nt: TGTGCCAGCAGCCGGTTAAGCGGCGGCCGCGAGCAGTACTTC
d_call: TRBD2; v_call: TRBV7-9; clone_size: NA; j_call: TRBJ2-7; cdr3_aa: CASSSPGSGSSYEQYF; cdr3_nt: TGTGCCAGCAGTTCCCCCGGGAGCGGGAGCTCCTACGAGCAGTACTTC
d_call: NA; v_call: TRBV2; clone_size: few; j_call: TRBJ2-7; cdr3_aa: CASNEPFSYEQYF; cdr3_nt: TGTGCCAGCAACGAGCCTTTCTCCTACGAGCAGTACTTC
d_call: NA; v_call: TRBV9; clone_size: NA; j_call: TRBJ2-3; cdr3_aa: CASSVSGTTSTDTQYF; cdr3_nt: TGTGCCAGCAGCGTTTCCGGGACAACTAGCACAGATACGCAGTATTTT
d_call: TRBD2; v_call: TRBV6-6; clone_size: NA; j_call: TRBJ2-7; cdr3_aa: CASSPGTSGIDEQYF; cdr3_nt: TGTGCCAGCAGTCCAGGGACTAGCGGGATCGACGAGCAGTACTTC
d_call: NA; v_call: TRBV5-5; clone_size: NA; j_call: TRBJ2-7; cdr3_aa: CASSTGTSSSYEQYF; cdr3_nt: TGTGCCAGCAGCACCGGGACATCGAGCTCCTACGAGCAGTACTTC
d_call: NA; v_call: TRBV7-8; clone_size: NA; j_call: TRBJ1-3; cdr3_aa: CASSLRTGASGNTIYF; cdr3_nt: TGTGCCAGCAGCTTAAGGACTGGAGCCTCTGGAAACACCATATATTTT
d_call: TRBD1; v_call: TRBV6-6; clone_size: NA; j_call: TRBJ2-7; cdr3_aa: CASSSGQGGYEQYF; cdr3_nt: TGTGCCAGCAGTTCTGGACAGGGGGGCTACGAGCAGTACTTC
d_call: NA; v_call: TRBV28; clone_size: NA; j_call: TRBJ1-3; cdr3_aa: CASSFIQGLSGNTIYF; cdr3_nt: TGTGCCAGCAGTTTTATCCAGGGTCTCTCTGGAAACACCATATATTTT
d_call: NA; v_call: TRBV28; clone_size: NA; j_call: TRBJ2-1; cdr3_aa: CASSPRESIYDEQFF; cdr3_nt: TGTGCCAGCAGCCCACGGGAGAGTATTTACGATGAGCAGTTCTTC
d_call: NA; v_call: TRBV27; clone_size: NA; j_call: TRBJ1-5; cdr3_aa: CASRKQGVDNQPQHF; cdr3_nt: TGTGCCAGCAGGAAACAGGGAGTCGACAATCAGCCCCAGCATTTT
d_call: TRBD1; v_call: TRBV19; clone_size: NA; j_call: TRBJ2-5; cdr3_aa: CASSPDRASSETQYF; cdr3_nt: TGTGCCAGTAGCCCAGACAGGGCTTCGAGTGAGACCCAGTACTTC
d_call: NA; v_call: TRBV4-1; clone_size: NA; j_call: TRBJ1-5; cdr3_aa: CASSLTPAGNQPQHF; cdr3_nt: TGCGCCAGCAGCCTTACCCCCGCGGGCAATCAGCCCCAGCATTTT
d_call: NA; v_call: TRBV9; clone_size: NA; j_call: TRBJ2-2; cdr3_aa: CASSVSPNTGELFF; cdr3_nt: TGTGCCAGCAGCGTAAGCCCAAACACCGGGGAGCTGTTTTTT
d_call: TRBD1; v_call: TRBV7-9; clone_size: NA; j_call: TRBJ2-3; cdr3_aa: CASSLAQGAADTQYF; cdr3_nt: TGTGCCAGCAGCTTAGCCCAGGGGGCGGCAGATACGCAGTATTTT
d_call: TRBD2; v_call: TRBV7-6; clone_size: NA; j_call: TRBJ2-5; cdr3_aa: CASSKSGTQETQYF; cdr3_nt: TGTGCCAGCAGTAAGAGCGGGACCCAAGAGACCCAGTACTTC
d_call: TRBD1; v_call: TRBV6-5; clone_size: many; j_call: TRBJ2-7; cdr3_aa: CASSPWDRHYEQYF; cdr3_nt: TGTGCCAGCAGTCCCTGGGACAGACACTACGAGCAGTACTTC
d_call: TRBD1; v_call: TRBV28; clone_size: once; j_call: TRBJ1-4; cdr3_aa: CASGSWGQGAGEKLFF; cdr3_nt: TGTGCCAGCGGGTCCTGGGGACAGGGGGCAGGAGAAAAACTGTTTTTT
d_call: TRBD1; v_call: TRBV7-8; clone_size: NA; j_call: TRBJ2-5; cdr3_aa: CASSFPGQLQETQYF; cdr3_nt: TGTGCCAGCAGCTTTCCGGGACAGCTTCAAGAGACCCAGTACTTC
d_call: NA; v_call: TRBV6-5; clone_size: NA; j_call: TRBJ2-1; cdr3_aa: CASIGRHTAFNEQFF; cdr3_nt: TGTGCCAGCATCGGCAGACACACGGCGTTCAATGAGCAGTTCTTC
d_call: NA; v_call: TRBV15; clone_size: NA; j_call: TRBJ2-1; cdr3_aa: CATSRDAGMNEQFF; cdr3_nt: TGTGCCACCAGCAGAGATGCAGGGATGAATGAGCAGTTCTTC
d_call: TRBD1; v_call: TRBV10-3; clone_size: NA; j_call: TRBJ2-7; cdr3_aa: CAIQKDRAVSYEQYF; cdr3_nt: TGTGCCATCCAGAAGGACAGGGCCGTCTCCTACGAGCAGTACTTC
d_call: NA; v_call: TRBV29-1; clone_size: NA; j_call: TRBJ1-2; cdr3_aa: CSVGADYSYGYTF; cdr3_nt: TGCAGCGTTGGGGCAGACTATTCCTATGGCTACACCTTC
d_call: NA; v_call: TRBV10-2; clone_size: NA; j_call: TRBJ1-2; cdr3_aa: CASSEEGYGYTF; cdr3_nt: TGCGCCAGCAGTGAGGAGGGCTATGGCTACACCTTC
d_call: TRBD1; v_call: TRBV2; clone_size: NA; j_call: TRBJ1-6; cdr3_aa: CASRTEMTGLNSPLHF; cdr3_nt: TGTGCCAGCAGAACAGAAATGACAGGGCTTAATTCACCCCTCCACTTT
d_call: TRBD2; v_call: TRBV10-3; clone_size: NA; j_call: TRBJ2-5; cdr3_aa: CAIRRTSQGTSGRQETQYF; cdr3_nt: TGTGCCATCAGAAGGACAAGCCAGGGGACTAGCGGGAGGCAAGAGACCCAGTACTTC
d_call: TRBD1; v_call: TRBV4-2; clone_size: NA; j_call: TRBJ2-3; cdr3_aa: CASSQSDRGGTDTQYF; cdr3_nt: TGTGCCAGCAGCCAATCGGACAGGGGGGGGACAGATACGCAGTATTTT
d_call: TRBD1; v_call: TRBV2; clone_size: NA; j_call: TRBJ2-3; cdr3_aa: CASSGTDSTDTQYF; cdr3_nt: TGTGCCAGCAGCGGGACAGATAGCACAGATACGCAGTATTTT
d_call: NA; v_call: TRBV14; clone_size: once; j_call: TRBJ1-3; cdr3_aa: CASSQGQYRNTIYF; cdr3_nt: TGTGCCAGCAGCCAGGGACAATATCGAAACACCATATATTTT
d_call: NA; v_call: TRBV6-5; clone_size: NA; j_call: TRBJ1-2; cdr3_aa: CASTRRVGGDYGYTF; cdr3_nt: TGTGCCAGCACCCGAAGGGTAGGGGGTGACTATGGCTACACCTTC
d_call: NA; v_call: TRBV19; clone_size: NA; j_call: TRBJ2-5; cdr3_aa: CASSINSGKETQYF; cdr3_nt: TGTGCCAGTAGTATAAATAGCGGCAAAGAGACCCAGTACTTC
d_call: TRBD2; v_call: TRBV5-4; clone_size: NA; j_call: TRBJ2-2; cdr3_aa: CASRWAGGPSLNTGELFF; cdr3_nt: TGTGCCAGCAGGTGGGCGGGAGGGCCGTCTTTGAACACCGGGGAGCTGTTTTTT
d_call: TRBD2; v_call: TRBV30; clone_size: NA; j_call: TRBJ2-1; cdr3_aa: CAWSVGSSSGSRYEQFF; cdr3_nt: TGTGCCTGGAGTGTAGGGTCCAGTAGCGGGAGTAGGTATGAGCAGTTCTTC
d_call: NA; v_call: TRBV19; clone_size: NA; j_call: TRBJ1-1; cdr3_aa: CASSIDQGRGGTEAFF; cdr3_nt: TGTGCCAGTAGTATAGATCAGGGTAGGGGAGGAACTGAAGCTTTCTTT
d_call: NA; v_call: TRBV6-5; clone_size: NA; j_call: TRBJ2-3; cdr3_aa: CASRQMRLRTDTQYF; cdr3_nt: TGTGCCAGCAGACAAATGAGACTACGCACAGATACGCAGTATTTT
d_call: TRBD1; v_call: TRBV25-1; clone_size: NA; j_call: TRBJ1-1; cdr3_aa: CASSEYRGVTEAFF; cdr3_nt: TGTGCCAGCAGTGAATACAGGGGGGTAACTGAAGCTTTCTTT
d_call: TRBD1; v_call: TRBV18; clone_size: once; j_call: TRBJ1-3; cdr3_aa: CASSPGTGSGNTIYF; cdr3_nt: TGTGCCAGCTCACCAGGGACAGGTTCTGGAAACACCATATATTTT
d_call: TRBD2; v_call: TRBV7-2; clone_size: NA; j_call: TRBJ2-2; cdr3_aa: CASSPRTSGTGELFF; cdr3_nt: TGTGCCAGCAGCCCCCGGACTAGCGGCACCGGGGAGCTGTTTTTT
d_call: TRBD2; v_call: TRBV5-6; clone_size: NA; j_call: TRBJ2-7; cdr3_aa: CASSQGLVVDYEQYF; cdr3_nt: TGTGCCAGCAGCCAAGGACTAGTGGTGGATTACGAGCAGTACTTC
d_call: NA; v_call: TRBV9; clone_size: NA; j_call: TRBJ2-7; cdr3_aa: CASSEGSTLSYEQYF; cdr3_nt: TGTGCCAGCAGCGAGGGGTCGACACTATCCTACGAGCAGTACTTC